The entry below describes one T cell receptor beta chain. Replicate PCRs for sorted subsets used 200 ng DNA; this equaled 25,000 to 35,000 T cell genomes. Sequenced by immunoSEQ multiplex PCR; TCRdb stores in-frame clones only, minus some. The sample yields fewer than 2.5 million clones, 80% to 95% seen once. The sample belongs to a study of shared clonotypes between healthy human individuals. V lost 3 bases to trimming and J lost 1 base, with 9 bases between them. Germline V gene data show CDR1 as MGHDK and CDR2 as SYGVNS. CDR3 length: 15 amino acids. The sequence derives from a man younger than 35 in good health. Some clones in this sample may be carry-over from other donors' samples. What was sequenced was naive CD4+ T cells from PBMCs. Subset given: CD45RA+ positively selected. The gene calls are TRBV25-1 and TRBJ1-4; no definite D call. CDR3 sequence (DNA): TGTGCCAGCAGTGACCCCCGAAAAACTAATGAAAAACTGTTTTTT. As protein: CASSDPRKTNEKLFF.